This T cell receptor (beta chain) was recovered during a study of blood T cell repertoires in COVID-19. Notes on this clone: At one boundary the junction diverges from the germline segment, which might be a read error.

Assay used: immunoSEQ multiplex PCR; TCRdb lists only in-frame clones, some missing. This sample yields approximately 470,000 clones, of which around 90% are seen a single time; roughly 0.72% belongs to the top ten. Looked up from germline, CDR1 is KGHSH and CDR2 is LQKENI. The CDR3 spans 15 residues. The sequenced sample consisted of PBMCs or T cells enriched from blood (not recorded which). The origin of this receptor is a woman younger than 30 who had recovered from COVID-19. The chain has TRBV18 and TRBJ2-7; 10 bases agree with TRBD1. The CDR3 nucleotides read TGTGCCAGCTCCCCACCGGGACAGGGGACCCACGAGCAGTACTTC. Its translation: CASSPPGQGTHEQYF.